Presented here are 6 T cell receptor beta chains from one specimen sequenced in a study of T cells in Graves' hyperthyroidism and ophthalmopathy. Amplified TCR beta CDR3 regions derived from RNA transcripts. RT-PCR in the first round (using the HTBI primer set) targeted the TCR CDR3. TCRdb reprocessed the multiplex PCR reads with MiXCR, giving one entry per CDR3 protein. The sample has 250,000 to 300,000 distinct CDR3 sequences, approximately 19% seen once. Sequenced material: blood. These receptors were obtained from a man in his forties or fifties with Graves' ophthalmopathy.

Comment on this clonotype: A single base separates this from a much larger clone, so it may be a read error. V is TRBV7-9 and J is TRBJ2-7; D remains unclear. V was clipped by 3 bases and J by 3 bases, with 6 bases between them. Germline-derived CDR1 and CDR2 are SEHNR and FQNEAQ (reference sequence). The CDR3 has 12 residues. The CDR3 region is CASSFGDYEQYF. The CDR3 DNA reads TGTGCCAGCAGCTTCGGAGACTACGAGCAGTACTTC.

This clonotype was found a few times. The CDR3 region is CASSSRGQGSTDTQYF. DNA for the CDR3: TGTGCCAGCAGCTCCCGGGGACAGGGAAGCACAGATACGCAGTATTTT. This chain links TRBV7-9 with TRBJ2-3; TRBD1 aligns across 9 bases. CDR3 length: 16 residues. CDR1 SEHNR and CDR2 FQNEAQ come from the germline V gene (reference sequence). V shed 4 bases and J 0 bases; nucleotides not matched to a gene: 5.

This clonotype was counted ten times or more. V gene TRBV30 combines with J gene TRBJ2-7; TRBD2 aligns across 12 bases. CDR3 length equals 17 residues. Trimming removed 3 bases from V and 2 bases from J; junction bases left unmatched: 11. Germline V CDR1 and CDR2: GTSNPN, SVGIG (reference sequence). The CDR3 DNA is TGTGCCTGGAGGCCTCGCCTGACTAGCGGGAGAGCCTACGAGCAGTACTTC. Residues: CAWRPRLTSGRAYEQYF.

In nucleotides, the CDR3 is TGTGCCAGCAGCACCTGGGACAGGGGGGGCACTGAAGCTTTCTTT. Encoded protein: CASSTWDRGGTEAFF. The chain is built from TRBV7-3 and TRBJ1-1; 11 nucleotides line up with TRBD1. Trimming cost V 5 bases and J 4 bases; bases outside gene matches: 6. The germline V gene has CDR1 SGHTA and CDR2 FQGTGA. This CDR3 has 15 amino acids.

This clonotype was counted only a few times. This chain joins TRBV27 and TRBJ2-3, with D uncertain. Trimming stripped 2 bases from V and 2 bases from J, with 5 bases between. CDR3 length: 13 residues. Germline V gene lookup returns CDR1 MNHEY and CDR2 SMNVEV (reference sequence). CDR3 sequence (DNA): TGTGCCAGCAGTTTACCACTCACAGATACGCAGTATTTT. This sequence encodes CASSLPLTDTQYF.

The chain recombines TRBV28 with TRBJ2-1, with 7 bases lining up with TRBD2. V dropped 8 bases and J dropped 5; count of bases not matched to a gene: 6. This CDR3 spans 13 amino acids. Germline V gives CDR1 MDHEN, CDR2 SYDVKM. CDR3 amino acids: CASSLAADNEQFF. The CDR3 bases are TGTGCCAGCTCCCTAGCGGCGGACAATGAGCAGTTCTTC.